The clone carrying this T cell receptor (beta chain) was detected only a few times. Next came a second PCR, run for about 6 to 11 cycles, which used a sample-barcoded 5' primer along with a J-beta primer mix. TCRdb ran MiXCR on the 5' RACE reads and lists one entry per CDR3 protein. The data show hundreds of thousands of distinct CDR3 sequences, 29% seen once. The V end was cut by 6 bases, the J end by 2 bases, with 16 bases between. The CDR3 extends over 15 amino acids. Germline V gene sequence: CDR1 SGHTA, CDR2 FQGNSA. This record belongs to a study of blood T cells in healthy people across ages. Those donating, healthy Caucasian individuals from Russia, were aged about 6 to 100.

The V call is TRBV7-2, the J call TRBJ1-2; D possibly corresponds to TRBD1 (5 bases). This receptor was identified in an elderly woman in good health. Sequencing was performed on blood. In nucleotides, the CDR3 is TGTGCCAGCAGTTACTCCAGGGACGGGAACTATGGCTACACCTTC. This codes for CASSYSRDGNYGYTF.